The source of this TCR beta chain is a study of blood T cell repertoires in COVID-19 (TCRdb year 2020). Turning to the overall study: Samples covering the acute and convalescent phases of COVID-19 were provided by collaborators in the United States, Italy and Spain. The prospective study material was composed of cDNA or gDNA derived from T cells, B-cell-depleted T cells, or PBMCs. Subjects who had been exposed to COVID-19, were actively infected with it, or had recovered from it provided the deeply sampled blood TCRbeta repertoires that made up the dataset. The repertoires were released in a freely available public database meant as a resource for research on the immune response to SARS-CoV-2. Samples were obtained from the ongoing ImmuneRACE study (first 160 participants) and from 1,000 to 1,500 subjects provided by 6 global collaborators. Nearly every sample came with metadata listing a de-identified subject ID, COVID-19 status, age in years and sex. Where HLA class I and class II types were available, the types were taken from metadata supplied by the sample provider, not from assay-based typing. The study at large found these results: The amount of clinical and demographic metadata varied by source and participant and was provided uncurated.

Regarding this clone: The antigen it recognizes is unknown. Base qualities are missing; no much larger clone stands one base away.

Whole blood was collected in K2EDTA tubes by collaborating institutions according to the institutions' own protocols. Collaborator samples were shipped for TCRbeta analysis as frozen whole blood, isolated PBMCs, or DNA extracted from either sample type. The immunoSEQ Assay, a bias-controlled multiplex PCR, was used to amplify TCRbeta CDR3 regions from genomic DNA. Per the source publication's procedure: Within the assay, amplification of reference gene primers was used to estimate how many nucleated cells each sample contained. Sequence reads were collapsed and filtered to measure the absolute abundance of every unique TCRbeta CDR3 rearrangement. For each sample, productive Simpson clonality was calculated as the square root of Simpson's diversity index over productive rearrangements. Drawn from immuneACCESS, this table holds only the in-frame rearrangements with V and J called that TCRdb kept. Clones are partly lost; checked studies trace under half to an unresolved V gene and leave the rest unexplained. That table gives V, J and clone size, and the DNA gave D and trimming. The sample data list around 60,000 clones, and approximately 77% of these were observed just once. The top ten hold approximately 30% of the sample.

V is cut by 2 bases and J by 3 bases, and the space between the germline ends is 13 bases. The germline V gene (reference sequence) supplies CDR1 SEHNR and CDR2 FQNEAQ. CDR3 length: 15 amino acids, cysteine to phenylalanine. Just CDR3 DNA is preserved here, 45 bases in frame from base 1. This sequence uses TRBV7-9 and TRBJ1-2, with an unclear D gene assignment. Sequenced input: peripheral blood. This sequence originates from a human donor in a cohort sampled during active COVID-19. The DNA reads TGTGCCAGCAGCTTATCCCCGGTCGTGGACTATGGCTACACCTTC. Translated, it gives CASSLSPVVDYGYTF.